This T cell receptor (beta chain) was recorded in a study of shared clonotypes between healthy human individuals. Produced via immunoSEQ multiplex PCR; TCRdb's table is partial and in-frame only. The sample holds more than 500,000 clones, roughly 95% seen once. This clone showed up just once. One end of the junction fails to match germline, which may point to a read error. Germline V gene lookup returns CDR1 SGHTA and CDR2 FQGNSA. This CDR3 is built from 11 residues. J is TRBJ2-4 and V is TRBV7-2; no firm D call. This receptor was taken from a woman aged 30 to 39 in good health. Sequencing was carried out using naive CD4+ T cells sorted from blood. Subset: CD45RA+ positively selected. CDR3 loop: CASSLGSGSVF. Here the CDR3 DNA reads TGTGCCAGCAGCTTAGGTTCTGGATCAGTCTTC. Full variable domain (remainder filled in from reference TRBV7-2 and TRBJ2-4): GAGVSQSPSNKVTEKGKDVELRCDPISGHTALYWYRQSLGQGLEFLIYFQGNSAPDKSGLPSDRFSAERTGGSVSTLTIQRTQQEDSAVYLCASSLGSGSVFGAGTRLSVL.